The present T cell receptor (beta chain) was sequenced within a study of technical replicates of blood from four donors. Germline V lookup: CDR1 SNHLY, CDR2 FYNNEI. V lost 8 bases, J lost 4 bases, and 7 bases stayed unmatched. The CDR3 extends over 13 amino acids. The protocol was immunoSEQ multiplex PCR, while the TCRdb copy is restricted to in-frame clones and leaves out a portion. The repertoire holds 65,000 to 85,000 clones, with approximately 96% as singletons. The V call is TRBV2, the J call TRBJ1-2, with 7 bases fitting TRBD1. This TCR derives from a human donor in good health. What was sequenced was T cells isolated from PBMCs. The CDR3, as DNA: TGTGCCAGCGAAGGGGGCTTTATCTATGGCTACACCTTC. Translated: CASEGGFIYGYTF.